A selection of T cell receptor beta chains follows, all from one sample in a study of identifying expanded T cells in peripheral blood. Sequencing used immunoSEQ multiplex PCR; TCRdb keeps in-frame clones, though not all of them. This repertoire shows roughly 75,000 clones, about nine tenths found once; its top ten account for about 3.3%. Material: blood. The receptors come from a person aged 18 to 69 in good health. Each CDR3 is given with its conserved first and last residue. The order of the fields is J gene, clone size, V gene, CDR3 protein. Size is stated for part of the rows, as once, few or many counts, or as a class when the clone is expanded.

>TRBJ1-2|NA|TRBV5-6
CASSLELDMRLYGYTF
>TRBJ2-7|NA|TRBV6-1
CASSRQSGSRDEQYF
>TRBJ1-2|NA|TRBV5-1
CASSQQGGYSGYTF
>TRBJ1-2|once|TRBV27
CASSLGRGEGYTF
>TRBJ2-6|NA|TRBV5-6
CASTAAGSGANVLTF
>TRBJ2-1|NA|TRBV18
CASSLLAGGYNEQFF
>TRBJ2-1|NA|TRBV19
CASSPSSYNEQFF
>TRBJ2-5|few|TRBV19
CASNGGGRETQYF
>TRBJ1-1|NA|TRBV19
CATKDRGSPEAFF
>TRBJ1-2|NA|TRBV29-1
CSVEATDYGYTF
>TRBJ2-7|NA|TRBV5-4
CASSYGTSGGPYEQYF
>TRBJ2-2|NA|TRBV19
CASSIDLGGRAGELFF
>TRBJ2-5|NA|TRBV15
CATSRGSYQETQYF
>TRBJ2-6|once|TRBV6-1
CASSEGAHSGGANGANVLTF
>TRBJ2-3|NA|TRBV5-1
CASSQTEPSTDTQYF
>TRBJ1-5|NA|TRBV7-2
CASSLVQGGNQPQHF
>TRBJ2-7|NA|TRBV10-2
CASREFSYEQYF
>TRBJ2-7|NA|TRBV15
CATSRDVGYEQYF
>TRBJ2-1|NA|TRBV30
CAWRGLDNEQFF
>TRBJ2-5|NA|TRBV9
CASTSGTAQETQYF
>TRBJ2-7|NA|TRBV18
CASSPSGMVYEQYF